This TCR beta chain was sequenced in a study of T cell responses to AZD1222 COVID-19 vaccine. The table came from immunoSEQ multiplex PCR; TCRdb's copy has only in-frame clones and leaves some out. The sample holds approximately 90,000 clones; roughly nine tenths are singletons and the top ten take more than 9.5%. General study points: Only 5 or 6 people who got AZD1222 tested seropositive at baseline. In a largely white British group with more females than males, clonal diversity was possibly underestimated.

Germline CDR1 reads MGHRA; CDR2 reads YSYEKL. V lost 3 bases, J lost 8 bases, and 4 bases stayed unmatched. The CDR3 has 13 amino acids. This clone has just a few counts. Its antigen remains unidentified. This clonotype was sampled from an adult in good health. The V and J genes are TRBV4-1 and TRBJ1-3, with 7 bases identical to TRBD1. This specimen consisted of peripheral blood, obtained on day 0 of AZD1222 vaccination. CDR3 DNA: TGCGCCAGCAGCCAGAGACAGGGAGACACCATATATTTT. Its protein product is CASSQRQGDTIYF.